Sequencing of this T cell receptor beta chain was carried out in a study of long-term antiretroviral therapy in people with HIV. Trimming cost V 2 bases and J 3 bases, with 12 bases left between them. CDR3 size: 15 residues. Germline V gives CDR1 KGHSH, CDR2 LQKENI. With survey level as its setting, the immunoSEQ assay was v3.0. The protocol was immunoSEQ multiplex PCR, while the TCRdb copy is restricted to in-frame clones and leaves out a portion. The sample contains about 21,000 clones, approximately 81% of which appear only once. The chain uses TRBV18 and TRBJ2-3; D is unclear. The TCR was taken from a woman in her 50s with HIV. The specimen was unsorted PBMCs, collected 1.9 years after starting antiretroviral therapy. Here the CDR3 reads CASSPGPFRTDTQYF. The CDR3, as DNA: TGTGCCAGCTCACCAGGGCCCTTTAGAACAGATACGCAGTATTTT.